What follows describes a single T cell receptor (beta chain). This receptor's antigen is unknown. The sample holds no much larger clone one base away, and base qualities are not on file. The data were obtained in a study of PD-L1 blockade in urothelial cancer (dated by TCRdb to between 2016 and 2019). Describing the broader study: Every patient began therapy at some point between 2013 and 2015 and was given atezolizumab 1,200 mg intravenously every 3 weeks. About 90% of the roughly 30 patients were identified as males with urothelial cancer of bladder origin, and a prior smoking history was reported by 18 of 29 patients. An ECOG performance status of 0 or 1 was recorded for the patients, and 0 to 3 prior chemotherapy regimens had been received by the patients. Blood samples were analyzed at 3 weeks after treatment start (second dose) and at 6 weeks after treatment start. Blood samples yielded a median of around 140,000 T cells and around 80,000 unique TCRs, with median clonality approximately 0.08. Somatic, immune and clinical correlates of response to PD-L1 blockade with atezolizumab in urothelial cancer were the focus of an exploratory multi-omic analysis. Pretreatment tumor samples and matched peripheral blood, collected serially before and after atezolizumab treatment, underwent TCR sequencing. Durable clinical benefit meant progression-free survival longer than 6 months, and TCR features were also tested against progression-free and overall survival. Whole exome sequencing and RNA sequencing of pretreatment tumors were performed alongside TCR sequencing in the same patients. Durable clinical benefit was achieved by nine patients and was not achieved by 20 patients. Pretreatment blood TCR-seq was available for 30 or so patients, at least one posttreatment blood collection was obtained for some 24 patients, and tumor TCR-seq was available for some 24 patients. Findings and caveats that apply to the study as a whole: Because the sample size was small (n of about 30) and many of the analyses were exploratory, the results are meant to be hypothesis-generating. A pretreatment peripheral blood TCR clonality below the median was linked to improved progression-free and overall survival. Among patients with durable benefit, tumor-associated TCR clones showed greater expansion in peripheral blood 3 weeks after treatment started (n = 22, p = 0.022).

Synthetic TCR analog templates were spiked into each PCR so that absolute template abundance could be estimated from read counts. The immunoSEQ assay used bias-controlled V and J gene primers to amplify TCRbeta CDR3 regions from genomic DNA. Sequencing of rearranged TCRbeta segments was performed at approximately 20X coverage. Under the source paper's analysis protocol: Clustering was used to correct sequencing errors, and CDR3s were annotated against IMGT to assign V, D and J genes. Only productive TCRbeta rearrangements were used in downstream analyses, excluding out-of-frame or stop-codon sequences. Clonality was computed as one minus Shannon entropy normalized by the log of the number of unique productive sequences. Clones differing between time points or between blood and tumor were identified using Fisher's exact test with Benjamini-Hochberg correction, with an adjusted p below 0.01 applied as the threshold. Not all clones reach the TCRdb copy of this immuneACCESS table, which keeps in-frame sequences only. Checked studies attribute under half of the gap to unresolved V genes and leave the rest unexplained. That table gives V, J and clone size, and the DNA gave D and trimming. The sample data list around 68,000 clones, and about 81% of these were observed just once. The ten top clones hold over 1.5% of the sample.

In light of the paper, this sample's time point label describes: pretreatment peripheral blood. The cohort included 25 to 30 patients with locally advanced or metastatic urothelial carcinoma who were treated at Memorial Sloan Kettering on a trial protocol. Peripheral blood mononuclear cells were collected from each patient pretreatment and during treatment, giving between 1 and 8 total time points per patient. The Qiagen DNeasy Blood extraction kit was used to purify genomic DNA from total PBMCs and tumor samples. PBMCs were collected pretreatment and during treatment and were isolated and stored as previously described. Trimmed from V: 2 bases; trimmed from J: 7 bases; junction bases lacking a gene match: 1. Counted from cysteine to phenylalanine, this CDR3 has 12 amino acids. Here the CDR3 DNA is all that survives: 36 bases in frame from base 1. According to the germline V gene, CDR1 reads SGHTA and CDR2 reads FQGTGA.

Sequenced here: PBMCs, sampled around atezolizumab (anti-PD-L1) treatment. The chain is made from TRBV7-3 and TRBJ1-2, and TRBD1 aligns with 7 junction nucleotides. This TCR was recovered from a man in his 70s with urothelial cancer. The CDR3 reads as follows: CASSLDRVGYTF. DNA sequence: TGTGCCAGCAGCTTAGACAGGGTTGGCTACACCTTC.